This T cell receptor beta chain was captured by sequencing in a study of PD-1 blockade in classical Hodgkin lymphoma. The table lists this clone with a few counts. Only in-frame clones appear in the TCRdb table, and some are missing; sequencing was by immunoSEQ multiplex PCR. The sample has 7,000 or so clones, approximately 80% seen once. Every patient had relapsed following autologous stem cell transplantation, and cohorts differed in brentuximab vedotin exposure. The germline gives CDR1 SGHVS, CDR2 FNYEAQ. CDR3 length: 14 residues. V lost 4 bases and J lost 6, with 16 bases in between. The source of this sequence is a human donor with classical Hodgkin lymphoma. The material was peripheral blood mononuclear cells (PBMCs), obtained before the second cycle of nivolumab. The V call is TRBV7-6, the J call TRBJ2-7; no clear D gene. The chain's CDR3 is CASSYQVGYGEQYF. The CDR3 DNA follows: TGTGCCAGCAGCTACCAAGTGGGGTACGGCGAGCAGTACTTC.